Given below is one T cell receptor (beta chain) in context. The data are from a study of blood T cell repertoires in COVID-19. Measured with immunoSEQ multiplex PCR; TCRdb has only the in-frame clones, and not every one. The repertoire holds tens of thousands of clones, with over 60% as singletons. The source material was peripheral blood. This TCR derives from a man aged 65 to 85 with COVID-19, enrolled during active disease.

DNA for the CDR3: TGTGCCAGCAGTTTACCGGACAGGGGAAATGAGCAGTTCTTC. This codes for CASSLPDRGNEQFF. V usage is TRBV7-9 and J usage is TRBJ2-1; 9 nucleotides agree with TRBD1. The ends lost 6 bases at V and 7 bases at J; junction bases unmatched: 7. From germline, CDR1 is SEHNR and CDR2 FQNEAQ (reference sequence). This CDR3 region has 14 residues.